Following are 11 T cell receptor beta chains from one sample sequenced in a study of blood T cell repertoires in COVID-19. Some clones are missing from TCRdb's copy, which holds only in-frame ones; the method was immunoSEQ multiplex PCR. The sample yields around 300,000 clones, around 86% seen once. The sample was PBMCs or T cells enriched from blood (not recorded which). These receptors were obtained from a woman between 40 and 50 years old who had recovered from COVID-19.

This sequence joins TRBV4-1 and TRBJ1-2; D is undetermined. V was cut by 2 bases and J by 2 bases, with 6 bases left in between. The CDR3 consists of 13 residues. Per the germline V gene, CDR1 is MGHRA and CDR2 is YSYEKL. The CDR3 spells CASSQTENYGYTF. The CDR3 nucleotides read TGCGCCAGCAGCCAAACAGAGAACTATGGCTACACCTTC.

V gene TRBV19 combines with J gene TRBJ2-7; TRBD1 agrees at 8 bases. The CDR3 length is 15 residues. The V segment lost 5 bases and the J segment 4 bases; nucleotides outside the gene matches: 10. The germline V gene encodes CDR1 LNHDA and CDR2 SQIVND (reference sequence). The DNA for the CDR3 is TGTGCCAGTAGTGTACGGACAGGGATGGAATACGAGCAGTACTTC. Amino acid sequence: CASSVRTGMEYEQYF.

This clone appeared a single time. The chain joins TRBV4-2 to TRBJ2-1; D is undetermined. V lost 0 bases and J lost 6, with 9 bases in between. The germline CDR1 and CDR2 sequences are LGHNA and YNFKEQ. The CDR3 loop spans 14 amino acids. This CDR3 reads CASSQDQVTNEQFF. The CDR3 DNA sequence: TGTGCCAGCAGCCAAGATCAGGTGACCAATGAGCAGTTCTTC.

The V call is TRBV20-1, the J call TRBJ1-1; unclear D gene. From germline, CDR1 is DFQATT and CDR2 SNEGSKA (reference sequence). The CDR3 sequence is 11 residues long. The V end was cut by 6 bases, the J end by 6 bases, with 11 bases between. The CDR3 here is CSALRVPEAFF. CDR3 nucleotide sequence: TGCAGTGCCCTGCGGGTACCTGAAGCTTTCTTT.

V is TRBV4-1 and J is TRBJ2-3; D remains unclear. The CDR3 has 16 amino acids. Germline values: CDR1 MGHRA, CDR2 YSYEKL. The V and J ends lost 0 bases and 6 bases respectively, with 16 bases between them. Here the CDR3 reads CASSQDSQAVVDTQYF. Here the CDR3 DNA reads TGCGCCAGCAGCCAAGATTCGCAGGCCGTGGTGGATACGCAGTATTTT.

The V gene is TRBV10-1, the J gene TRBJ2-1, with TRBD1 matching over 7 bases. Germline lookup yields CDR1 WNHNN and CDR2 SYGVQD (reference sequence). V lost 6 bases to trimming and J lost 8 bases; unmatched junction nucleotides: 10. CDR3 length: 14 amino acids. The CDR3 protein is CASSTTGPVDEQFF. DNA for the CDR3: TGCGCCAGCAGCACGACAGGGCCCGTGGATGAGCAGTTCTTC.

The V and J genes are TRBV2 and TRBJ2-4, with 9 bases fitting TRBD2. V dropped 0 bases and J dropped 3; count of bases not matched to a gene: 6. This CDR3 has 17 amino acids. Germline V CDR1 and CDR2: SNHLY, FYNNEI. CDR3 sequence (DNA): TGTGCCAGCAGTGAAGCGGTCAGGCGGGAGGGCAAAAACATTCAGTACTTC. Amino acids: CASSEAVRREGKNIQYF.

As DNA, the CDR3 is TGTGCCAGCTTCGTGAGGGGACAAAACTATGGCTACACCTTC. Translated, it gives CASFVRGQNYGYTF. The chain carries TRBV2 and TRBJ1-2; tentatively, D is TRBD1 (6 bases). Between the trimmed V and J ends, which lost 8 bases and 2 bases, there was a span of 15 bases. CDR3 length: 14 residues. Per the germline V gene, CDR1 is SNHLY and CDR2 is FYNNEI.

This clone was seen only once. V is TRBV9 and J is TRBJ1-3; D not certain. CDR1 and CDR2 (germline): SGDLS, YYNGEE. Trimming pared 0 bases from V and 0 bases from J, leaving 7 bases between. The CDR3 loop spans 15 amino acids. Here the CDR3 reads CASSVGEGSGNTIYF. Here the CDR3 DNA reads TGTGCCAGCAGCGTAGGTGAGGGCTCTGGAAACACCATATATTTT.

This rearrangement joins TRBV11-2 to TRBJ1-1; weak D call: TRBD1 (6 bases). The CDR3 has 11 amino acids. V was clipped by 6 bases and J by 7 bases, with 9 bases between them. CDR1 is SGHAT and CDR2 is FQNNGV in the germline V gene. The CDR3 coding sequence is TGTGCCAGCAGGACAGGAGTTGAAGCTTTCTTT. Encoded protein: CASRTGVEAFF.

The chain carries TRBV7-9 and TRBJ1-1, with D maybe TRBD1 (6 bases). CDR3 length: 15 amino acids. V gave up 4 bases and J gave up 4 bases, with 16 bases separating them. The V gene's germline CDR1 is SEHNR and CDR2 FQNEAQ (reference sequence). The CDR3 DNA is TGTGCCAGCAGCTCAGGAAACAGGGTGATCACTGAAGCTTTCTTT. This sequence encodes CASSSGNRVITEAFF. The full variable domain, in which reference TRBV7-9 and TRBJ1-1 provide the parts outside the CDR3, is DTGVSQNPRHKITKRGQNVTFRCDPISEHNRLYWYRQTLGQGPEFLTYFQNEAQLEKSRLLSDRFSAERPKGSFSTLEIQRTEQGDSAMYLCASSSGNRVITEAFFGQGTRLTVV.